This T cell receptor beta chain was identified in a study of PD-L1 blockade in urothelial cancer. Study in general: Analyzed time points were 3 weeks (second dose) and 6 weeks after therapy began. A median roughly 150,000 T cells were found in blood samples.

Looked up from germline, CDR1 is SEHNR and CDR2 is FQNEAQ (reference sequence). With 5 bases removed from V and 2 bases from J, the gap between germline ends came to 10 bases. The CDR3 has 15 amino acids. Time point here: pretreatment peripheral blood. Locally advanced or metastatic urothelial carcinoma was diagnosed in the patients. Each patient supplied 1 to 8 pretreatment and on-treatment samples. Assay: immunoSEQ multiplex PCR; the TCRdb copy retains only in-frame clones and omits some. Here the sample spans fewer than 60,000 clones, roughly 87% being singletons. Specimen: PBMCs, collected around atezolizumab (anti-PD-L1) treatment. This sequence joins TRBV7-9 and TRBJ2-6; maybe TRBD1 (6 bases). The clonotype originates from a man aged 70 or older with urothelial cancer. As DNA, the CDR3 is TGTGCCAGCAGCCCGCCAGGGGCTGGGGCCAACGTCCTGACTTTC. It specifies CASSPPGAGANVLTF.